These T cell receptor beta chains were read from a single sample in a study of cytomegalovirus exposure and HLA in healthy donors. Profiling relied on immunoSEQ multiplex PCR, and the TCRdb table lists in-frame clones only, not all of them. The table includes about 150,000 clones, around 80% detected once. Specimen: PBMCs. These receptors all stem from a young man in good health and CMV-seronegative. CDR3s include the opening cysteine and the closing phenylalanine or tryptophan. The order of the fields is J gene, D gene, clone size, V gene, CDR3 DNA, CDR3 protein. A D gene is named only where the DNA matches it firmly. Expanded clones are given a class, and other clones once, few, many or no size at all.

J: TRBJ1-4
D: -
size: -
V: TRBV19
DNA: TGTGCCAGTAGTATAAGCCTCCTTAGAACTAATGAAAAACTGTTTTTT
CDR3: CASSISLLRTNEKLFF

J: TRBJ1-5
D: -
size: -
V: TRBV7-9
DNA: TGTGCCAGCAGCTTAGCGCTAGGGGAGGGCAATCAGCCCCAGCATTTT
CDR3: CASSLALGEGNQPQHF

J: TRBJ1-1
D: TRBD1
size: few
V: TRBV9
DNA: TGTGCCAGCAGCGTTAGAGAGGGGGCGAACACTGAAGCTTTCTTT
CDR3: CASSVREGANTEAFF

J: TRBJ2-1
D: -
size: -
V: TRBV5-1
DNA: TGCGCCAGCAGCTGGGGGGGCCAATATAATGAGCAGTTCTTC
CDR3: CASSWGGQYNEQFF

J: TRBJ2-1
D: -
size: -
V: TRBV7-2
DNA: TGTGCCAGCAGCTTATCAGCGGGCGCGTACAATGAGCAGTTCTTC
CDR3: CASSLSAGAYNEQFF

J: TRBJ2-2
D: -
size: -
V: TRBV5-6
DNA: TGTGCCAGCAGCTCCAGGGGCAGCCCCTTCCTTACTCCCGGGGAGCTGTTTTTT
CDR3: CASSSRGSPFLTPGELFF

J: TRBJ2-5
D: -
size: -
V: TRBV5-8
DNA: TGTGCCAGCAGCTGGGCTAGCAATTCGGGACAAGAGACCCAGTACTTC
CDR3: CASSWASNSGQETQYF

J: TRBJ2-7
D: TRBD2
size: once
V: TRBV29-1
DNA: TGCAGCGTTGCAAGCGGGAGGCACGAGCAGTACTTC
CDR3: CSVASGRHEQYF

J: TRBJ2-7
D: TRBD1
size: -
V: TRBV19
DNA: TGTGCCAGTAGTTCACAGGGGTTGGGCTACGAGCAGTACTTC
CDR3: CASSSQGLGYEQYF

J: TRBJ2-1
D: TRBD2
size: -
V: TRBV9
DNA: TGTGCCAGCAGCGGTGGGACTAGCGGGAGCGTAGGCAATGAGCAGTTCTTC
CDR3: CASSGGTSGSVGNEQFF

J: TRBJ2-3
D: -
size: few
V: TRBV18
DNA: TGTGCCAGCTCACCTCCAGGCCACCCCACAGATACGCAGTATTTT
CDR3: CASSPPGHPTDTQYF

J: TRBJ2-1
D: -
size: -
V: TRBV19
DNA: TGTGCCAGTAGTATAGGACACCGGCGCGATGAGCAGTTCTTC
CDR3: CASSIGHRRDEQFF

J: TRBJ1-1
D: TRBD1
size: -
V: TRBV6-4
DNA: TGTGCCAGCAGTCGTGACAGGGGGTTTGAAGCTTTCTTT
CDR3: CASSRDRGFEAFF

J: TRBJ1-5
D: TRBD1
size: -
V: TRBV27
DNA: TGTGCCAGCAGGCGGGGACAGGAAAACAATCAGCCCCAGCATTTT
CDR3: CASRRGQENNQPQHF

J: TRBJ1-4
D: -
size: few
V: TRBV28
DNA: TGTGCCAGCAGTCCCACGGGGGGGGTGAATGAAAAACTGTTTTTT
CDR3: CASSPTGGVNEKLFF

J: TRBJ2-1
D: -
size: -
V: TRBV6-1
DNA: TGTGCCAGCAGTGAATTCCGGGGGTCTAGCTACAATGAGCAGTTCTTC
CDR3: CASSEFRGSSYNEQFF

J: TRBJ1-5
D: -
size: -
V: TRBV6-5
DNA: TGTGCCAGCAGTTTTCTCCCCCATCAGCCCCAGCATTTT
CDR3: CASSFLPHQPQHF

J: TRBJ2-7
D: TRBD2
size: -
V: TRBV5-1
DNA: TGCGCCAGCAGCCCTACTAGCGGTGATACATACGAGCAGTACTTC
CDR3: CASSPTSGDTYEQYF